Listed below are T cell receptor beta chains from one sample, sequenced in a study of T cells expressing NK-cell markers. TCRdb reprocessed the 5' RACE reads and stores each CDR3 protein as one record, lacking DNA. The sample holds 150,000 to 200,000 distinct CDR3 sequences. Material for sequencing was blood T cells: a sorted CD56 or NKG2C T cell subset, CD4+ or CD8+ T cells, or bulk PBMC T cells (not recorded which). The origin of the receptors is a man aged 18-75 years in good health. CDR3s include the opening cysteine and the closing phenylalanine or tryptophan. The size entry is marked missing in some rows and otherwise reads once, few, many or a size class.

>TRBV20-1|medium-sized|TRBJ2-7
CSAREASGTYEQYF
>TRBV5-1|.|TRBJ2-2
CASSPGREFFGELFF
>TRBV14|.|TRBJ2-3
CASSIFPTGPDTQYF
>TRBV29-1|.|TRBJ1-1
CSHTGTLNTEAFF
>TRBV4-2|.|TRBJ2-7
CASSQAVQGGYEQYF
>TRBV6-5|.|TRBJ1-3
CASSYRAEGGNTIYF
>TRBV21-1|.|TRBJ2-2
CASSERDGRTGELFF
>TRBV2|.|TRBJ2-3
CASRRADTQYF
>TRBV9|.|TRBJ1-4
CASSARPGSANEKLFF
>TRBV7-9|.|TRBJ1-1
CASVFPGQAYTEAFF
>TRBV2|.|TRBJ2-1
CALPGQGRNEQFF
>TRBV5-5|.|TRBJ2-7
CASSLTGNPYEQYF
>TRBV28|.|TRBJ1-6
CASSLGGDNSPLHF
>TRBV7-8|.|TRBJ2-5
CASSTGTGETETQYF
>TRBV6-2/TRBV6-3|.|TRBJ2-7
CASRAGQLNSYEQYF
>TRBV5-1|.|TRBJ2-7
CASSLGPQGNGYEQYF
>TRBV28|.|TRBJ2-3
CASSLPLRTSGGPFPDQTQYF
>TRBV12-3/TRBV12-4|.|TRBJ1-3
CASSFTEFWNTIYF
>TRBV5-4|.|TRBJ1-1
CASSKSTGGFDTEAFF
>TRBV5-1|.|TRBJ1-4
CARACRDQNEKLFF
>TRBV4-2|.|TRBJ1-1
CASSDAGGTEAFF